The T cell receptor (beta chain) under discussion was sequenced for a study of T cell responses to AZD1222 COVID-19 vaccine. The V gene's germline CDR1 is SGHTA and CDR2 FQGNSA. V was clipped by 1 base and J by 5 bases, with 11 bases between them. The CDR3 sequence is 14 residues long. Profiling relied on immunoSEQ multiplex PCR, and the TCRdb table lists in-frame clones only, not all of them. This sample has 130,000 or so clones, with about 86% found just once. This sequence originates from an adult in good health. V usage is TRBV7-2 and J usage is TRBJ2-5; D might be TRBD1 (6 bases). The sample was peripheral blood, taken on day 0 of AZD1222 vaccination. The CDR3 loop reads CASSLVQGHETQYF. The CDR3 DNA is TGTGCCAGCAGCTTAGTCCAGGGGCACGAGACCCAGTACTTC.